This T cell receptor beta chain was sequenced in a study of CD8 T cells in ankylosing spondylitis. TCRdb itself ran the 5' RACE reads through MiXCR, one entry per CDR3 protein. Found here are some 140,000 distinct CDR3 sequences, 7% to 10% of them singletons; the top ten hold roughly 7.2%. The V end was cut by 2 bases, the J end by 7 bases, with 14 bases between. From germline, CDR1 is SGHTA and CDR2 FQGNSA. There are 14 residues in the CDR3. The sample consisted of synovial fluid, either unsorted or a sorted T cell fraction (not recorded which). The TCR comes from a male donor with ankylosing spondylitis. The chain combines TRBV7-2 with TRBJ1-2; D ambiguous. CDR3 DNA: TGTGCCAGCAGCTTATTGAAGGGAAGTCGTGGCTACACCTTC. Its translation is CASSLLKGSRGYTF.